A selection of T cell receptor beta chains follows, all from one sample in a study of shared clonotypes between healthy human individuals. The data were produced by immunoSEQ multiplex PCR, yet TCRdb's version contains in-frame clones alone and is incomplete. The sample records around 1.6 million clones, 98% being singletons. Sequenced input: naive CD4+ T cells sorted from blood. The receptors derive from a young man in good health. Each CDR3 is given with its conserved first and last residue. The size of a clone is reported for some rows only, either as once, few or many, or as a class for expanded clones.

NA	TRBV11-2	TRBJ2-7	CASSPLLAGGQDEQYF
NA	TRBV7-9	TRBJ1-1	CASSTLTGNTEAFF
NA	TRBV5-1	TRBJ2-7	CASNGGTDLYEQYF
NA	TRBV7-8	TRBJ2-3	CASSSPRAGGLVTQYF
NA	TRBV27	TRBJ2-2	CASRGTANTGELFF
once	TRBV2	TRBJ2-7	CASKQTSYEQYF
NA	TRBV2	TRBJ2-5	CASKARQQQETQYF
NA	TRBV11-3	TRBJ2-5	CASSPGGGRQETQYF
NA	TRBV7-3	TRBJ2-1	CASSFDRASDEQFF
NA	TRBV5-1	TRBJ1-2	CASSRDGGTYGYTF
NA	TRBV29-1	TRBJ2-3	CSGVRGTDTQYF
NA	TRBV10-1	TRBJ2-6	CASSESGRRHRELGFTGANVLTF
NA	TRBV5-1	TRBJ2-5	CASSTDRGGETQYF
NA	TRBV11-2	TRBJ2-1	CASSWGDRGGSEQFF
NA	TRBV27	TRBJ2-3	CASSLRLFSTDTQYF
NA	TRBV5-6	TRBJ1-1	CASSLRPNTEAFF
once	TRBV28	TRBJ2-7	CASSFSGQGSYEQYF
NA	TRBV7-8	TRBJ1-5	CASRATEGANQPQHF
NA	TRBV5-8	TRBJ2-7	CASSGRRTSSLYEQYF
NA	TRBV27	TRBJ2-3	CASSQGISGTDTQYF
NA	TRBV7-6	TRBJ2-7	CASSPRQGSSEQYF
NA	TRBV5-6	TRBJ2-7	CASSLVGQSYEQYF
NA	TRBV2	TRBJ2-4	CASSRQNIQYF
few	TRBV5-4	TRBJ1-1	CASSLLVYTEAFF
NA	TRBV28	TRBJ2-7	CASRSQGYEQYF
NA	TRBV7-6	TRBJ2-2	CASSLIASGIGGGELFF
NA	TRBV5-5	TRBJ1-1	CASSRGANSEAFF
NA	TRBV28	TRBJ2-7	CASSFQGTGEQYF
NA	TRBV9	TRBJ2-7	CASSVGGQVTYEQYF
NA	TRBV10-3	TRBJ2-1	CAISESKGFRLAGSNEQFF
NA	TRBV7-9	TRBJ2-7	CAIRSEASGSDEQYF
once	TRBV6-5	TRBJ2-7	CASSYTVSDTAYEQYF
NA	TRBV5-1	TRBJ2-5	CASRGTGRQETQYF
NA	TRBV7-3	TRBJ2-1	CASSSLAEGTYNEQFF
NA	TRBV7-6	TRBJ2-2	CASTLGTVTGELFF
NA	TRBV30	TRBJ2-1	CAWSGPTSGSAFTVTYNEQFF
NA	TRBV29-1	TRBJ2-1	CSVGKRNEQFF
once	TRBV6-5	TRBJ2-1	CASSYAGGRYEQFF
NA	TRBV18	TRBJ2-7	CASSKTSGNYEQYF
once	TRBV2	TRBJ1-1	CASSGSNTEAFF
NA	TRBV2	TRBJ2-2	CASRFGTSGSGELFF
NA	TRBV7-6	TRBJ2-3	CASSLGPSTDTQYF
NA	TRBV2	TRBJ1-4	CASSIPAYEKLFF
NA	TRBV29-1	TRBJ1-2	CSVEEDRLGDGYTF
once	TRBV6-5	TRBJ2-1	CASSQQGTGEQFF
once	TRBV5-5	TRBJ2-7	CASSLVGGEDEQYF